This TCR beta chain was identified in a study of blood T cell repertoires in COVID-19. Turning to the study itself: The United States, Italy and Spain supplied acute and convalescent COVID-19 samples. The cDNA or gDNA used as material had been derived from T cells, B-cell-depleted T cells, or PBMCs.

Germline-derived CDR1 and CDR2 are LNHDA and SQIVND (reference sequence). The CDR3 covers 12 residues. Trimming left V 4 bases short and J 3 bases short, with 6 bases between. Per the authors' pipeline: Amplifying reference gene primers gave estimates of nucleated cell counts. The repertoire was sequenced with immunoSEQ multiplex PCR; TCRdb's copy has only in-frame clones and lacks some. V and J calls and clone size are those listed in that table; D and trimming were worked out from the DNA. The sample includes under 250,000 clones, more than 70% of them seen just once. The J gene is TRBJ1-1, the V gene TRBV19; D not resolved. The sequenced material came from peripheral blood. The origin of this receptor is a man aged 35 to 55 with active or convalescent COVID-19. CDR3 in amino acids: CASSTRYTEAFF. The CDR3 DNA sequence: TGTGCCAGTAGTACCAGATACACTGAAGCTTTCTTT.